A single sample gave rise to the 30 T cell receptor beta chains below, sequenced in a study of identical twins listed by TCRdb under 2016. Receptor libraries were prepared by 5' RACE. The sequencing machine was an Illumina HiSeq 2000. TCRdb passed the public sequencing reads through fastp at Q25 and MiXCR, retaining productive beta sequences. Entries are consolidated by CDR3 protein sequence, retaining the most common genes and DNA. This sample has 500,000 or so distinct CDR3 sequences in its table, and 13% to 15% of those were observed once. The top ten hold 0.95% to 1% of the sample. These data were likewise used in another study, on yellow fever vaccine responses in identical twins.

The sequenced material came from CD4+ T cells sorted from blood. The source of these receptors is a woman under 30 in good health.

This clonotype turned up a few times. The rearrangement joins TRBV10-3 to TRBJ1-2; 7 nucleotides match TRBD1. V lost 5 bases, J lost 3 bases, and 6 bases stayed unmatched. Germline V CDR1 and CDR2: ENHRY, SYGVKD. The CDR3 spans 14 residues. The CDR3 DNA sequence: TGTGCCATCAGTCCCACCGGGACAGACTATGGCTACACCTTC. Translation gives CAISPTGTDYGYTF.

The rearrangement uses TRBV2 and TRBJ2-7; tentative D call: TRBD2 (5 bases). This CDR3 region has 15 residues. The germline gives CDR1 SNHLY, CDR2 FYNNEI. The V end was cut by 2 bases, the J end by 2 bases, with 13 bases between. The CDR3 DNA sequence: TGTGCCAGCAGTGAAACGCCCCCCGGGGCCTACGAGCAGTACTTC. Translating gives CASSETPPGAYEQYF.

The CDR3 protein is CASSLVVGYGYTF. As DNA, the CDR3 is TGTGCCAGCAGCCTAGTTGTGGGGTATGGCTACACCTTC. J is TRBJ1-2 and V is TRBV28; D is ambiguous. Germline CDR1 reads MDHEN; CDR2 reads SYDVKM. There are 13 residues in the CDR3. Trimming shortened V by 6 bases and J by 5 bases, and 13 bases separated the two germline ends.

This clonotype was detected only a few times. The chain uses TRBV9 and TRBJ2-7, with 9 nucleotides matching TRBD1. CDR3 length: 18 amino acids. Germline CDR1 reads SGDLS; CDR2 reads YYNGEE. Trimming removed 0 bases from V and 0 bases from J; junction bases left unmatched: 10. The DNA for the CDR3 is TGTGCCAGCAGCGTAGAGCCCTTGACAGGGGGTTACTCCTACGAGCAGTACTTC. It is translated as CASSVEPLTGGYSYEQYF.

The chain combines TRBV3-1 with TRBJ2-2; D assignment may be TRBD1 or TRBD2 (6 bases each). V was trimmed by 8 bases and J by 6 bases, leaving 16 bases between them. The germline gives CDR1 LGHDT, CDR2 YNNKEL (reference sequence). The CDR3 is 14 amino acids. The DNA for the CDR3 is TGTGCCAGCTTAAAAAAGGGGGGCGCCGGGGAGCTGTTTTTT. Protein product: CASLKKGGAGELFF.

The chain's CDR3 is CASSPGRATNTEAFF. The CDR3 DNA reads TGTGCCAGCTCACCAGGCAGAGCAACAAACACTGAAGCTTTCTTT. The rearrangement links TRBV18 to TRBJ1-1; D unresolved. The CDR3 has 15 amino acids. Germline V gene sequence: CDR1 KGHSH, CDR2 LQKENI. V lost 2 bases, J lost 2 bases, and 12 bases lay in between.

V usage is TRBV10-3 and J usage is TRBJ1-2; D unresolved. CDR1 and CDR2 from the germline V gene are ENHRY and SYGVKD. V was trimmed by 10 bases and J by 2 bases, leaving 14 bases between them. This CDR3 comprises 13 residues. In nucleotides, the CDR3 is TGTGCCACCGCCATCGACGGGAACTATGGCTACACCTTC. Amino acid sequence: CATAIDGNYGYTF.

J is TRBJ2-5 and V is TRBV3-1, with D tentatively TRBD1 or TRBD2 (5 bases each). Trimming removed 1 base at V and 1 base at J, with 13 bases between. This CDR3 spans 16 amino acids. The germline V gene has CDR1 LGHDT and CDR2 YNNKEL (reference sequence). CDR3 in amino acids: CASSQVGVTTQETQYF. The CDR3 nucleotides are TGTGCCAGCAGCCAAGTGGGGGTTACCACCCAAGAGACCCAGTACTTC.

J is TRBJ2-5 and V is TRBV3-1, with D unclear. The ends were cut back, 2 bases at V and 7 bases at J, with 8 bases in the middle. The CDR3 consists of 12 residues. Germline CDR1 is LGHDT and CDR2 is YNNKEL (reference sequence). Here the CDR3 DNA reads TGTGCCAGCAGCCAACCCCTTGGGACCCAGTACTTC. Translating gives CASSQPLGTQYF.

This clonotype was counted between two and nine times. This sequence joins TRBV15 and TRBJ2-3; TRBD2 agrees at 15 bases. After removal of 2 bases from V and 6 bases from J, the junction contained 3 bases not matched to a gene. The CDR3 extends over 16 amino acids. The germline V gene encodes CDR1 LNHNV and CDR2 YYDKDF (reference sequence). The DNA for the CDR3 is TGTGCCACCAGCAGAAGGACTAGCGGGAGGGTGGATACGCAGTATTTT. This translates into CATSRRTSGRVDTQYF.

In DNA form, the CDR3 reads TGTGCCAGCAGCTCAACCGTGGACAGCAGTATCTATGGCTACACCTTC. Encoded protein: CASSSTVDSSIYGYTF. The rearrangement joins TRBV11-2 to TRBJ1-2; a weak D match, TRBD1 (6 bases). This CDR3 region has 16 residues. Per the germline V gene, CDR1 is SGHAT and CDR2 is FQNNGV. Trimming pared 4 bases from V and 4 bases from J, leaving 19 bases between. The variable domain in full, completed from reference TRBV11-2 and TRBJ1-2, reads EAGVAQSPRYKIIEKRQSVAFWCNPISGHATLYWYQQILGQGPKLLIQFQNNGVVDDSQLPKDRFSAERLKGVDSTLKIQPAKLEDSAVYLCASSSTVDSSIYGYTFGSGTRLTVV.

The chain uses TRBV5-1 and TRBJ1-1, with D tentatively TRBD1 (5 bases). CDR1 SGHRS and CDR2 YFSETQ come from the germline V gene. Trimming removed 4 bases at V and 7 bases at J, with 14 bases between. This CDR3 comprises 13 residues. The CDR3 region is CASSPRPGDEAFF. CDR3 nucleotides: TGCGCCAGCAGCCCCCGACCGGGGGATGAAGCTTTCTTT. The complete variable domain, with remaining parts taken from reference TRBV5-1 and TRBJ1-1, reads KAGVTQTPRYLIKTRGQQVTLSCSPISGHRSVSWYQQTPGQGLQFLFEYFSETQRNKGNFPGRFSGRQFSNSRSEMNVSTLELGDSALYLCASSPRPGDEAFFGQGTRLTVV.

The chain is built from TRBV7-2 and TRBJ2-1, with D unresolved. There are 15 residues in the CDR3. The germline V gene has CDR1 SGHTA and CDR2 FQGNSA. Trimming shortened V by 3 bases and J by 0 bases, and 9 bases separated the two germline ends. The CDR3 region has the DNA TGTGCCAGCAGCTTTTCCCAGAGCTCCTACAATGAGCAGTTCTTC. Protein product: CASSFSQSSYNEQFF.

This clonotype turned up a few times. The CDR3 DNA reads TGCAGTGCGGAGTACCGGGCCCGCCAAGAGACCCAGTACTTC. This translates into CSAEYRARQETQYF. The genes are TRBV20-1 and TRBJ2-5; D uncertain. This CDR3 contains 14 residues. V lost 6 bases, J lost 1 base, and 15 bases lay in between. Germline V gene sequence: CDR1 DFQATT, CDR2 SNEGSKA (reference sequence).

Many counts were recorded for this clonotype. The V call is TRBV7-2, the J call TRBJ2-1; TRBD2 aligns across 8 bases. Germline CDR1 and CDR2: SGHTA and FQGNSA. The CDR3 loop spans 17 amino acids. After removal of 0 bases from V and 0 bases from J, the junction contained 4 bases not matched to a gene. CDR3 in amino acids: CASSLAKGTSSYNEQFF. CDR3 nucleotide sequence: TGTGCCAGCAGCTTAGCAAAGGGGACTAGCTCCTACAATGAGCAGTTCTTC.

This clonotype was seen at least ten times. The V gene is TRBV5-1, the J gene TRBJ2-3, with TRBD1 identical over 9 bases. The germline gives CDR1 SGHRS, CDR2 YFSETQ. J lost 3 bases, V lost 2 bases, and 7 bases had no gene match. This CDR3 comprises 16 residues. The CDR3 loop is CASSFSSGQGTDTQYF. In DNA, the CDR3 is TGCGCCAGCAGCTTCTCGTCCGGACAGGGGACAGATACGCAGTATTTT.

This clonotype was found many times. Here the CDR3 reads CASSRDRGEGYTF. DNA for the CDR3: TGTGCCAGCAGCCGGGACAGGGGGGAAGGCTACACCTTC. V gene TRBV12-3 or TRBV12-4 combines with J gene TRBJ1-2; 11 bases map to TRBD1. The CDR3 has 13 amino acids. V lost 6 bases, J lost 8 bases, and 5 bases stayed unmatched.

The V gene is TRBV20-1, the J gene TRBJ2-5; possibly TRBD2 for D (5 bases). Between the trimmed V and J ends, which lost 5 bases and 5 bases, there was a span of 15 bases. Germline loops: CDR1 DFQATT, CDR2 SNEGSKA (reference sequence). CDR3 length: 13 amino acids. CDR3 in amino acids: CSAERAGPETQYF. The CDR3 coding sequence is TGCAGTGCTGAGCGTGCGGGCCCCGAGACCCAGTACTTC.

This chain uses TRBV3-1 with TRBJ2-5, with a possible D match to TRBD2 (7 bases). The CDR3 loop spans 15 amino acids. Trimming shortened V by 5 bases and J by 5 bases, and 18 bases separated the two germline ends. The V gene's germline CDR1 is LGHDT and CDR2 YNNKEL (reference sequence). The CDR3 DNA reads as TGTGCCAGCAGCTCGAAGGACGGGGGGCCGGAGACCCAGTACTTC. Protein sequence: CASSSKDGGPETQYF.

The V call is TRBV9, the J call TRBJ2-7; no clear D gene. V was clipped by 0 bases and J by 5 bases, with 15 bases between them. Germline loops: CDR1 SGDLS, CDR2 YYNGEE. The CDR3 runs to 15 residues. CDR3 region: CASSVAVRLANEQYF. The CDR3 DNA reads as TGTGCCAGCAGCGTAGCCGTCCGCTTGGCTAACGAGCAGTACTTC.

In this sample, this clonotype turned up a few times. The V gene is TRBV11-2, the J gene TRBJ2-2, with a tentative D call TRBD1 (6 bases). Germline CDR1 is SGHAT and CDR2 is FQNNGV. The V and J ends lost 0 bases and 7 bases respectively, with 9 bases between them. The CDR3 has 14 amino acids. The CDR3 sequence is CASSLERQVGELFF. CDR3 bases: TGTGCCAGCAGCTTAGAACGACAGGTCGGGGAGCTGTTTTTT.

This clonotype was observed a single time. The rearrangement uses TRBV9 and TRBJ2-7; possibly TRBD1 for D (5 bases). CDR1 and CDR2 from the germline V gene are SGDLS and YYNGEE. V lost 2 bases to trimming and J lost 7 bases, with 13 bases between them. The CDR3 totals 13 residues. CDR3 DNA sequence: TGTGCCAGCAGCGTGGGGCCGGTAGGGGAGCAGTACTTC. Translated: CASSVGPVGEQYF.

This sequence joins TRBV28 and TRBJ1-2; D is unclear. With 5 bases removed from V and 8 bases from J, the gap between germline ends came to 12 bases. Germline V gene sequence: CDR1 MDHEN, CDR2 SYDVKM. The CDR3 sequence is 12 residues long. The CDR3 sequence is CASSPIGNGYTF. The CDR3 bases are TGTGCCAGCAGTCCTATCGGGAACGGCTACACCTTC.

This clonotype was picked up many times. DNA of the CDR3: TGTGCCAGCAGCTTAACAGTGGCTAATACGCAGTATTTT. It is translated as CASSLTVANTQYF. This chain joins TRBV7-2 and TRBJ2-3; D unresolved. Germline V gene lookup returns CDR1 SGHTA and CDR2 FQGNSA. The CDR3 contains 13 residues. V was trimmed by 2 bases and J by 7 bases, leaving 10 bases between them.

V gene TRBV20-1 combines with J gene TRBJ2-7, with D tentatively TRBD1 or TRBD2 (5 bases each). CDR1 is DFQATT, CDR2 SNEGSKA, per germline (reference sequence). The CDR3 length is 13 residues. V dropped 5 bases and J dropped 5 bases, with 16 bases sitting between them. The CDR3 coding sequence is TGCAGTGCTTCGTGGCAGAGAGGGGACGAGCAGTACTTC. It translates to CSASWQRGDEQYF.

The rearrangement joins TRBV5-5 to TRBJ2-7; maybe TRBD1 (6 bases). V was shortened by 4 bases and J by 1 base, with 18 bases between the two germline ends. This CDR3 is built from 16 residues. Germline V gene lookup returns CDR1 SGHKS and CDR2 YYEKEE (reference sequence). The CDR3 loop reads CASSPLDSLFSYEQYF. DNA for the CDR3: TGTGCCAGCAGCCCCCTGGACAGTCTCTTTTCCTACGAGCAGTACTTC.

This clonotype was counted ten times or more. CDR3 nucleotides: TGTGCCAGCAGCGTTATCCCTAACACCGGGGAGCTGTTTTTT. The encoded protein is CASSVIPNTGELFF. This chain joins TRBV6-2 or TRBV6-3 and TRBJ2-2; D gene uncertain. CDR1 is MNHEY, CDR2 SVGEGT, per germline. V was clipped by 6 bases and J by 2 bases, with 10 bases between them. There are 14 residues in the CDR3.

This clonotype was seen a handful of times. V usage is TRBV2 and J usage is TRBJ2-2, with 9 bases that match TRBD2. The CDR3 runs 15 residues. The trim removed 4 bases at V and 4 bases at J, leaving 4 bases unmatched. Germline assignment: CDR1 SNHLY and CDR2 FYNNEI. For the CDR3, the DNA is TGTGCCAGCAGTGGACTAGCGGCACCCACCGGGGAGCTGTTTTTT. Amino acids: CASSGLAAPTGELFF.

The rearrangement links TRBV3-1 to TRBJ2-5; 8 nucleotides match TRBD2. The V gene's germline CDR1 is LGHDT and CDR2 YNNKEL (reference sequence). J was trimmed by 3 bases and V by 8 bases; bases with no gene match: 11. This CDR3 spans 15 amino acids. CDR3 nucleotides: TGTGCCAGCGGCAGAAGCGGGGGTTCGGAAGAGACCCAGTACTTC. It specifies CASGRSGGSEETQYF.

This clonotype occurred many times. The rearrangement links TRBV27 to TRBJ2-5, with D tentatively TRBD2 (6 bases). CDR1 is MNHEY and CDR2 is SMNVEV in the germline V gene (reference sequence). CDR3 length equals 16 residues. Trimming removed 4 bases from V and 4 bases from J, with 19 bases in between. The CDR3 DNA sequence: TGTGCCAGCAGTTCTCGGACGCGGGGTGGGGGAGAGACCCAGTACTTC. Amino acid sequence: CASSSRTRGGGETQYF.